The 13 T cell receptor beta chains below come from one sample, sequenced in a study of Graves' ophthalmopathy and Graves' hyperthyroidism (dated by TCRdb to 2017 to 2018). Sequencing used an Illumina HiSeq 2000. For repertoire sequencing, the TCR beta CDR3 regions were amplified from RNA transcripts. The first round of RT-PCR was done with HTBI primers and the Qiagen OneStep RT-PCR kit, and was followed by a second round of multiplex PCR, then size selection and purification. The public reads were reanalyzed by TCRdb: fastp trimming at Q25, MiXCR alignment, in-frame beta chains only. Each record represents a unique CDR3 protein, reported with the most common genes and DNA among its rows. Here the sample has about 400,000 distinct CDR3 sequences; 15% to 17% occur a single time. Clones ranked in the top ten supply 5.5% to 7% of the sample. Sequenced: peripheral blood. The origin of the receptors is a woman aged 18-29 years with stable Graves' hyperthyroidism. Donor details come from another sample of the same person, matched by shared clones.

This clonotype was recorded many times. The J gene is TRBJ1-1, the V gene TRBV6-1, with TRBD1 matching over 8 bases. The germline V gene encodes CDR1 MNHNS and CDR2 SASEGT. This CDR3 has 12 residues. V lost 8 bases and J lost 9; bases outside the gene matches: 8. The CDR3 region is CASARTGLQAFF. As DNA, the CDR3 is TGTGCCAGCGCAAGGACAGGGCTACAAGCTTTCTTT.

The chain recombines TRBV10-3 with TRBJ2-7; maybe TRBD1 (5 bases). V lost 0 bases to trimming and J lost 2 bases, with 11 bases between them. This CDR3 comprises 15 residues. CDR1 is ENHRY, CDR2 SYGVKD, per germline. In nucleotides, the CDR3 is TGTGCCATCAGTGAGTCGGGGCTTCCCCCCTACGAGCAGTACTTC. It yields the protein CAISESGLPPYEQYF.

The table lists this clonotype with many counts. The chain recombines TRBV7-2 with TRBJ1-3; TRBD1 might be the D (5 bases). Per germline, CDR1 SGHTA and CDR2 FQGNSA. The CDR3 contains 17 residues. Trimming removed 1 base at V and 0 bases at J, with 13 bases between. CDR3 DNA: TGTGCCAGCAGCTTAGTGGGGGGGAGTTTCTCTGGAAACACCATATATTTT. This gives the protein CASSLVGGSFSGNTIYF.

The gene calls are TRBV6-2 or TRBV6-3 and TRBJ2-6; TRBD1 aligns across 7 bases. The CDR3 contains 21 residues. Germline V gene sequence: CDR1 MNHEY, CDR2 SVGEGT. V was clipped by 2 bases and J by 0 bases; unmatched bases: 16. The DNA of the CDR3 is TGTGCCAGCAGTTACCCTTCCTGGGGACAGAGCAGATACTCTGGGGCCAACGTCCTGACTTTC. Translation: CASSYPSWGQSRYSGANVLTF.

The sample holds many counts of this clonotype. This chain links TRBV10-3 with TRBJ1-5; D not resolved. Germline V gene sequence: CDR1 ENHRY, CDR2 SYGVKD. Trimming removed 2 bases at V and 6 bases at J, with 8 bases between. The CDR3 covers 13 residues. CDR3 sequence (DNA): TGTGCCATCAGTGAGAGGGTCTCTCAGCCCCAGCATTTT. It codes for CAISERVSQPQHF.

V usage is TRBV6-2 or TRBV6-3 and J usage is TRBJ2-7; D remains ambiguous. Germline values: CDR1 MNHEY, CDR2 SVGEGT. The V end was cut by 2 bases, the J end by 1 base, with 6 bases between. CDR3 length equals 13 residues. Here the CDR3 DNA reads TGTGCCAGCAGTTACGGGGAATCCTACGAGCAGTACTTC. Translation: CASSYGESYEQYF.

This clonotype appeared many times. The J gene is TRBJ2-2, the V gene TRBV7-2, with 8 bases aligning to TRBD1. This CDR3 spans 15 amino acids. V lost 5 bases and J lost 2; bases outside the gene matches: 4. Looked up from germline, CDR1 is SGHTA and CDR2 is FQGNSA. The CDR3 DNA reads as TGTGCCAGCAGCCAGGGGGCGGTCAACACCGGGGAGCTGTTTTTT. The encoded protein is CASSQGAVNTGELFF. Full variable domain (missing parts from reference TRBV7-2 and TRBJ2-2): GAGVSQSPSNKVTEKGKDVELRCDPISGHTALYWYRQSLGQGLEFLIYFQGNSAPDKSGLPSDRFSAERTGGSVSTLTIQRTQQEDSAVYLCASSQGAVNTGELFFGEGSRLTVL.

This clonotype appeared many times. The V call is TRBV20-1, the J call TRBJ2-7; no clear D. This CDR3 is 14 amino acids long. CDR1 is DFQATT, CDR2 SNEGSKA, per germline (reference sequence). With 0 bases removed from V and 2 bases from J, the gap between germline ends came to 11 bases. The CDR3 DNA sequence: TGCAGTGCTAGAGATTCGATGCGCACCTACGAGCAGTACTTC. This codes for CSARDSMRTYEQYF.

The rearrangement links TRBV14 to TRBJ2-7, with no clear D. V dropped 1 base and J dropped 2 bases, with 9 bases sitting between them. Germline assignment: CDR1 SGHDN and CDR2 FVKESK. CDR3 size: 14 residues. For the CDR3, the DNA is TGTGCCAGCAGCCAAGGCCGGGCTCCCTACGAGCAGTACTTC. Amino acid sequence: CASSQGRAPYEQYF. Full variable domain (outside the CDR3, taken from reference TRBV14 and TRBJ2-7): EAGVTQFPSHSVIEKGQTVTLRCDPISGHDNLYWYRRVMGKEIKFLLHFVKESKQDESGMPNNRFLAERTGGTYSTLKVQPAELEDSGVYFCASSQGRAPYEQYFGPGTRLTVT.

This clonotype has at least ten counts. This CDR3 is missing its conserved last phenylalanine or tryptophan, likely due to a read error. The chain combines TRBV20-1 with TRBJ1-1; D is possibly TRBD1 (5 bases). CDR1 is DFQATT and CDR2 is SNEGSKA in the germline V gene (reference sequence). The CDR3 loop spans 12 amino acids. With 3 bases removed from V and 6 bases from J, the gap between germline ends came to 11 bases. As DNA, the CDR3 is TGCAGTGCTAGCGACCAGGGCGCTGAAGCTTTCCTT. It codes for CSASDQGAEAFL.

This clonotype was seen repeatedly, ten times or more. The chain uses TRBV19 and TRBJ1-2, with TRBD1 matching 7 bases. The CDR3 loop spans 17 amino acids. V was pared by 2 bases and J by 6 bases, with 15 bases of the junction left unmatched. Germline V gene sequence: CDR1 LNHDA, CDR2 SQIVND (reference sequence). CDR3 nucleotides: TGTGCCAGTAGTATATTTCTGTCCCAGGGGGGTCGCGATGGCTACACCTTC. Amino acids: CASSIFLSQGGRDGYTF.

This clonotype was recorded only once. CDR3 loop: CASSKTGPGSGNTIYF. The DNA of the CDR3 is TGTGCCAGCAGTAAGACAGGGCCCGGCTCTGGAAACACCATATATTTT. V and J are TRBV6-1 and TRBJ1-3, with 7 bases fitting TRBD1. Germline lookup yields CDR1 MNHNS and CDR2 SASEGT. Unmatched junction bases numbered 7, after V lost 5 bases and J lost 0 bases. This CDR3 contains 16 residues.

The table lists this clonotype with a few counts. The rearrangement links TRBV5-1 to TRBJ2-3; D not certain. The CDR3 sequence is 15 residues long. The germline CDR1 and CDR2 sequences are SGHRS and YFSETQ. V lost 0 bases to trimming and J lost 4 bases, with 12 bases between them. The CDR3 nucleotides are TGCGCCAGCAGCTTGGGCTCCGTCCGCGCAGATACGCAGTATTTT. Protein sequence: CASSLGSVRADTQYF.